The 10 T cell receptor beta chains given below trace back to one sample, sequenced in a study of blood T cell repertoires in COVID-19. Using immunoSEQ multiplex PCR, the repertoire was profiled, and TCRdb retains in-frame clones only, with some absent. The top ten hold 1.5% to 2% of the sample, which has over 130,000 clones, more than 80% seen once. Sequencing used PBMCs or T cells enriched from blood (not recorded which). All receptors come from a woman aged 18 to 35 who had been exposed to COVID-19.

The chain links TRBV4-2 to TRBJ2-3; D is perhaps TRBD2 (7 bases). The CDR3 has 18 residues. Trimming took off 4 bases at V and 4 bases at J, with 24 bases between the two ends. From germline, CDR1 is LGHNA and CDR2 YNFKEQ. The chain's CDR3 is CASSPTRGASGYSDTQYF. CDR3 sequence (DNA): TGTGCCAGCAGCCCTACAAGGGGGGCTAGCGGTTATTCAGATACGCAGTATTTT.

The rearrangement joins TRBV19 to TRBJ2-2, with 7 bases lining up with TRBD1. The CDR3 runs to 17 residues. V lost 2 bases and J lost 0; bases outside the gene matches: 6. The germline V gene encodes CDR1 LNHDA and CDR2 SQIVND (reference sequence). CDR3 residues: CASSINPGQTNTGELFF. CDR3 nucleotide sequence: TGTGCCAGTAGTATAAACCCGGGACAGACGAACACCGGGGAGCTGTTTTTT.

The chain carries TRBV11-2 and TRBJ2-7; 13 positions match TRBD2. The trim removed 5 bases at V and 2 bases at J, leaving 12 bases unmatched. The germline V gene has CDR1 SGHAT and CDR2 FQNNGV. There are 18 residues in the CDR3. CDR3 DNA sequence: TGTGCCAGCAGCCCACTCCGAGGGGGACTAGCGGGAACCTACGAGCAGTACTTC. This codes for CASSPLRGGLAGTYEQYF.

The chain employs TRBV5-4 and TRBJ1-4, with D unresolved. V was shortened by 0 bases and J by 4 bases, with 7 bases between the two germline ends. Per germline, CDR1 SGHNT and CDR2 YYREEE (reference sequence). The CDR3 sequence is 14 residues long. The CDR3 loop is CASSLDTNNEKLFF. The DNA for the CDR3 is TGTGCCAGCAGCTTGGACACTAATAATGAAAAACTGTTTTTT.

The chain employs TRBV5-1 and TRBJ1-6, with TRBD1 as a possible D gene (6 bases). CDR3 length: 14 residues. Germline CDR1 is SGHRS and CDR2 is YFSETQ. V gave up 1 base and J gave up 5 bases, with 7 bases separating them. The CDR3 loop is CASSLYRDNSPLHF. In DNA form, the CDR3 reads TGCGCCAGCAGCTTGTACAGGGATAATTCACCCCTCCACTTT.

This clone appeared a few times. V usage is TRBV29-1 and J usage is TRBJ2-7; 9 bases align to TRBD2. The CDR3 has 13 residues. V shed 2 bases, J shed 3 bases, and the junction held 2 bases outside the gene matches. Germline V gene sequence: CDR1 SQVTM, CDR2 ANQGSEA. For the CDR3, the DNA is TGCAGCGTTGAAATAGCGGGAGACTACGAGCAGTACTTC. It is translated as CSVEIAGDYEQYF.

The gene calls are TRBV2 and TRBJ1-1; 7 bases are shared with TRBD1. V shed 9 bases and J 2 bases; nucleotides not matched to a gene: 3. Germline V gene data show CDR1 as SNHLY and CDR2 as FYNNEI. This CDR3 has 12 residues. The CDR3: CARTGTNTEAFF. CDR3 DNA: TGTGCCAGGACAGGGACAAACACTGAAGCTTTCTTT.

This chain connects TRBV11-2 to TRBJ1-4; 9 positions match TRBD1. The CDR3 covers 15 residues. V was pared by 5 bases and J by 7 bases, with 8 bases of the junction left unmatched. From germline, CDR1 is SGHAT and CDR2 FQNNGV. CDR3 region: CASSPRGTGPEKLFF. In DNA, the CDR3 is TGTGCCAGCAGCCCAAGGGGGACAGGGCCTGAAAAACTGTTTTTT.

The CDR3 sequence: CASSLQGATDTQYF. CDR3 bases: TGCGCCAGCAGCTTGCAGGGCGCCACAGATACGCAGTATTTT. The chain links TRBV5-1 to TRBJ2-3, with D maybe TRBD1 (5 bases). Trimming cost V 1 base and J 2 bases, with 8 bases left between them. The CDR3 covers 14 residues. Looked up from germline, CDR1 is SGHRS and CDR2 is YFSETQ. Full variable domain (remainder filled in from reference TRBV5-1 and TRBJ2-3): KAGVTQTPRYLIKTRGQQVTLSCSPISGHRSVSWYQQTPGQGLQFLFEYFSETQRNKGNFPGRFSGRQFSNSRSEMNVSTLELGDSALYLCASSLQGATDTQYFGPGTRLTVL.

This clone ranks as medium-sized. Here the CDR3 DNA reads TGTGCCAGCAGTTACGGCCCCCAAAATGAGCAGTTCTTC. Its translation: CASSYGPQNEQFF. The rearrangement links TRBV6-5 to TRBJ2-1; no firm D call. This CDR3 is built from 13 residues. Trimming cost V 2 bases and J 7 bases, with 9 bases left between them. Germline values: CDR1 MNHEY, CDR2 SVGAGI.